The 21 T cell receptor beta chains listed next were all sequenced from one sample in a study of T cells in Graves' hyperthyroidism and ophthalmopathy. Authors of the study amplified TCR beta CDR3 regions from RNA transcripts. Using the HTBI primer set, a first-round RT-PCR was run on the TCR CDR3. Using its own MiXCR run on the multiplex PCR reads, TCRdb lists one record per CDR3 protein. The sample records 150,000 to 200,000 distinct CDR3 sequences, around 8.9% being singletons. The sequenced sample consisted of blood. Every receptor here comes from a woman in her late teens or twenties with Graves' hyperthyroidism that later progressed to Graves' ophthalmopathy.

This clonotype was detected many times. This sequence joins TRBV6-1 and TRBJ1-5, with D maybe TRBD1 (6 bases). Trimming removed 3 bases from V and 10 bases from J, with 16 bases in between. This CDR3 is built from 14 residues. The germline CDR1 and CDR2 sequences are MNHNS and SASEGT. Here the CDR3 reads CASSEGQWGTPQHF. DNA of the CDR3: TGTGCCAGCAGTGAGGGACAATGGGGGACACCCCAGCATTTT.

This clonotype was seen many times. This rearrangement joins TRBV29-1 to TRBJ2-3; a weak D match, TRBD2 (7 bases). This CDR3 is built from 16 residues. CDR1 SQVTM and CDR2 ANQGSEA come from the germline V gene. V was pared by 0 bases and J by 5 bases, with 18 bases between. CDR3 in amino acids: CSVEDYEGGLGDTQYF. The CDR3 coding sequence is TGCAGCGTTGAAGATTATGAGGGGGGGCTTGGAGATACGCAGTATTTT.

The rearrangement joins TRBV7-6 to TRBJ2-3, with a possible D match to TRBD1 (5 bases). This CDR3 is built from 15 residues. Germline V lookup: CDR1 SGHVS, CDR2 FNYEAQ. With 5 bases removed from V and 7 bases from J, the gap between germline ends came to 19 bases. CDR3 region: CASSPLGQGMNTQYF. CDR3 bases: TGTGCCAGCAGCCCCCTGGGGCAGGGAATGAATACGCAGTATTTT.

This clonotype was observed many times. The chain has TRBV5-6 and TRBJ1-2; a possible D gene is TRBD1 (6 bases). The CDR3 length is 14 residues. The germline V gene has CDR1 SGHDT and CDR2 YYEEEE. Between the trimmed V and J ends, which lost 4 bases and 3 bases, there was a span of 13 bases. In DNA, the CDR3 is TGTGCCAGCAGCACCGACAGGCGCGACTATGGCTACACCTTC. Translated: CASSTDRRDYGYTF.

This clonotype was counted a few times. The chain recombines TRBV29-1 with TRBJ2-5; TRBD1 might be the D (5 bases). The CDR3 has 12 residues. Germline loops: CDR1 SQVTM, CDR2 ANQGSEA. V was shortened by 3 bases and J by 3 bases, with 8 bases between the two germline ends. The CDR3 spells CSVDQGEETQYF. For the CDR3, the DNA is TGCAGCGTTGACCAAGGGGAAGAGACCCAGTACTTC.

This clonotype was recorded at least ten times. Since the CDR3 does not end with the conserved phenylalanine or tryptophan, this likely comes from a read error. The J gene is TRBJ1-1, the V gene TRBV6-1; D might be TRBD1 (6 bases). Germline V gene data show CDR1 as MNHNS and CDR2 as SASEGT. The CDR3 has 13 amino acids. Trimming took 5 bases from V and 0 from J, leaving 7 bases between them. The CDR3 DNA reads TGTGCCAGCAGTAGACAGGTGAACACTGAAGCTTTCCTT. As protein: CASSRQVNTEAFL.

This clonotype was observed at least ten times. The chain recombines TRBV5-5 with TRBJ1-2, with 9 bases identical to TRBD1. CDR1 is SGHKS, CDR2 YYEKEE, per germline (reference sequence). This CDR3 is built from 13 residues. Germline trimming cut 5 bases from V and 8 bases from J; bases unmatched to any gene: 7. Written as DNA, the CDR3 is TGTGCCAGCAGAAGGGACAGGGCCGGCGGCTACACCTTC. This codes for CASRRDRAGGYTF.

This clonotype was recorded at least ten times. A junction boundary mismatches the germline segment, possibly from a read error. CDR3 region: CASSLGTSQTQYF. DNA of the CDR3: TGTGCCAGCAGCCTAGGGACTAGTCAGACCCAGTACTTC. The V and J genes are TRBV13 and TRBJ2-5, with 8 bases lining up with TRBD2. The germline V gene has CDR1 PRHDT and CDR2 FYEKMQ (reference sequence). The CDR3 loop spans 13 amino acids.

In the case of this clonotype: Being one base from a much bigger clone, this may be a read error. CDR3 loop: CTSSDAAGYGYTF. The CDR3 DNA sequence: TGTACCAGCAGTGATGCGGCGGGCTATGGCTACACCTTC. J is TRBJ1-2 and V is TRBV2; D unclear. CDR1 is SNHLY and CDR2 is FYNNEI in the germline V gene. This CDR3 is built from 13 residues.

This clonotype was counted at least ten times. This chain joins TRBV28 and TRBJ2-7; D tentatively reads TRBD1 or TRBD2 (5 bases each). With 7 bases removed from V and 2 bases from J, the gap between germline ends came to 18 bases. The CDR3 extends over 15 amino acids. Germline V gene sequence: CDR1 MDHEN, CDR2 SYDVKM. CDR3 protein: CASTLHQGPAYEQYF. CDR3 DNA: TGTGCCAGCACTCTTCACCAGGGACCCGCCTACGAGCAGTACTTC.

The rearrangement uses TRBV9 and TRBJ2-3, with D tentatively TRBD1 or TRBD2 (6 bases each). The CDR3 contains 14 residues. CDR1 SGDLS and CDR2 YYNGEE come from the germline V gene. The germline V and J ends were trimmed by 0 bases and 5 bases, with 10 bases remaining between them. For the CDR3, the DNA is TGTGCCAGCAGCGTAGGGGGGGCGCAAGATACGCAGTATTTT. It is translated as CASSVGGAQDTQYF. The variable domain in full, with the rest retrieved from reference TRBV9 and TRBJ2-3, is DSGVTQTPKHLITATGQRVTLRCSPRSGDLSVYWYQQSLDQGLQFLIQYYNGEERAKGNILERFSAQQFPDLHSELNLSSLELGDSALYFCASSVGGAQDTQYFGPGTRLTVL.

About this clonotype: One junction end does not reproduce the germline sequence, and a read error may be involved. This sequence joins TRBV7-8 and TRBJ2-5, with unresolved D. The CDR3 consists of 16 residues. Germline V gene lookup returns CDR1 SGHVS and CDR2 FQNEAQ. The DNA for the CDR3 is TGTGCCAGCACCTTATCGGCTACCTTAAGGCAAGAGACCCAGTACTTC. It codes for CASTLSATLRQETQYF.

There are many counts of this clonotype. V and J are TRBV27 and TRBJ2-1; 9 nucleotides align to TRBD2. This CDR3 has 20 amino acids. With 5 bases clipped from V and 0 bases from J, the junction kept 17 bases outside the gene matches. CDR1 and CDR2 (germline): MNHEY, SMNVEV (reference sequence). The CDR3 bases are TGTGCCAGCAGTATCCTAATGAGTACTAGCGGGTTGAGCTCCTACAATGAGCAGTTCTTC. Amino acid sequence: CASSILMSTSGLSSYNEQFF.

This clonotype was recorded at least ten times. The genes are TRBV20-1 and TRBJ2-1; TRBD2 aligns across 11 bases. The germline V gene encodes CDR1 DFQATT and CDR2 SNEGSKA (reference sequence). The CDR3 is 15 amino acids. Germline trimming cut 2 bases from V and 7 bases from J; bases unmatched to any gene: 7. The CDR3 is CSARYSGRVWNEQFF. DNA for the CDR3: TGCAGTGCTAGATATAGCGGGAGGGTGTGGAATGAGCAGTTCTTC.

V is TRBV30 and J is TRBJ2-3; TRBD2 might be the D (5 bases). V dropped 7 bases and J dropped 8 bases, with 13 bases sitting between them. The CDR3 loop spans 11 amino acids. The germline V gene has CDR1 GTSNPN and CDR2 SVGIG (reference sequence). CDR3 nucleotides: TGTGCCTCCAAAGCCCGGGGTACGCAGTATTTT. Encoded protein: CASKARGTQYF.

The sample holds many counts of this clonotype. The chain recombines TRBV29-1 with TRBJ2-1; 7 nucleotides match TRBD1. J lost 5 bases, V lost 7 bases, and 14 bases had no gene match. There are 15 residues in the CDR3. CDR1 is SQVTM and CDR2 is ANQGSEA in the germline V gene. CDR3 region: CSGGDTGVWDNEQFF. The DNA for the CDR3 is TGCAGCGGGGGTGATACAGGGGTGTGGGACAATGAGCAGTTCTTC.

This clonotype came up many times. J is TRBJ2-3 and V is TRBV3-1; perhaps D is TRBD1 or TRBD2 (5 bases each). Germline assignment: CDR1 LGHDT and CDR2 YNNKEL (reference sequence). The germline V and J ends were trimmed by 6 bases and 2 bases, with 12 bases remaining between them. The CDR3 covers 14 residues. CDR3: CASRPGTFTDTQYF. CDR3 sequence (DNA): TGTGCCAGCAGACCCGGGACGTTCACAGATACGCAGTATTTT.

The sample holds many counts of this clonotype. J is TRBJ1-2 and V is TRBV6-1, with 7 nucleotides matching TRBD1. With V trimmed by 5 bases and J by 3 bases, 6 bases remained unmatched. The length of the CDR3 is 14 residues. The V gene's germline CDR1 is MNHNS and CDR2 SASEGT. The CDR3 protein is CASSRSQGYYGYTF. CDR3 DNA sequence: TGTGCCAGCAGTCGATCACAGGGGTACTATGGCTACACCTTC.

As concerns this clonotype: A much larger clone sits a single nucleotide away, making a read error possible. The chain joins TRBV18 to TRBJ2-3; D ambiguous. CDR3 size: 16 residues. Germline V CDR1 and CDR2: KGHSH, LQKENI. The V end was cut by 0 bases, the J end by 1 base, with 11 bases between. CDR3 DNA: TGTGCCAGCTCACCACCGGCTAACGGACGCACAGATACGCAGTATTTT. This translates into CASSPPANGRTDTQYF.

This clonotype was recorded at least ten times. The chain couples TRBV24-1 to TRBJ2-1; perhaps TRBD2 as D (5 bases). The CDR3 extends over 13 amino acids. V was clipped by 8 bases and J by 6 bases, with 13 bases between them. Germline V lookup: CDR1 KGHDR, CDR2 SFDVKD. The CDR3 nucleotides are TGTGCCACCAACGCGGGTGGGAGCAATGAGCAGTTCTTC. Protein: CATNAGGSNEQFF.

This CDR3 reads CASSSGRPNTEAFF. The CDR3 region has the DNA TGTGCCAGCAGTTCGGGACGGCCGAACACTGAAGCTTTCTTT. The J gene is TRBJ1-1, the V gene TRBV5-6; a possible D gene is TRBD1 (5 bases). Germline lookup yields CDR1 SGHDT and CDR2 YYEEEE. The CDR3 consists of 14 residues. V lost 5 bases, J lost 1 base, and 12 bases lay in between.